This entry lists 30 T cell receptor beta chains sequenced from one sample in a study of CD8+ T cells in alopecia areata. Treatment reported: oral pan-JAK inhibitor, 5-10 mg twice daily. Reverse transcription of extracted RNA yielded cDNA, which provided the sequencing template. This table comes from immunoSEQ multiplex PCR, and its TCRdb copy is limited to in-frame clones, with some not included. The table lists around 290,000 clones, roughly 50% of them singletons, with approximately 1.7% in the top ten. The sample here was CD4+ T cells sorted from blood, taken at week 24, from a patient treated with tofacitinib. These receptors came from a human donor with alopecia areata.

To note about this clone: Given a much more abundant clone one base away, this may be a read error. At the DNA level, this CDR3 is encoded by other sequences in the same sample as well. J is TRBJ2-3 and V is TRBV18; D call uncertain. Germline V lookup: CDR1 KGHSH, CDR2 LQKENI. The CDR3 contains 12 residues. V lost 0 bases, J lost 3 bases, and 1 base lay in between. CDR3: CASSPPTDTQYF. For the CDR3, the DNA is TGTGCCAGCTCACCACCAACAGATACGCAGTATTTT. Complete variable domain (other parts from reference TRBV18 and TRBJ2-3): NAGVMQNPRHLVRRRGQEARLRCSPMKGHSHVYWYRQLPEEGLKFMVYLQKENIIDESGMPKERFSAEFPKEGPSILRIQQVVRGDSAAYFCASSPPTDTQYFGPGTRLTVL.

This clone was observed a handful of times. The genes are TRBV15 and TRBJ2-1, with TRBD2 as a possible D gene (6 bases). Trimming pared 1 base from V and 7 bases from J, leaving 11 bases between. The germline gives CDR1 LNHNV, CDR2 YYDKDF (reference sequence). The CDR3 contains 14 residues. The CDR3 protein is CATSRGAGGNEQFF. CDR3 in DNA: TGTGCCACCAGCAGAGGGGCCGGGGGAAATGAGCAGTTCTTC.

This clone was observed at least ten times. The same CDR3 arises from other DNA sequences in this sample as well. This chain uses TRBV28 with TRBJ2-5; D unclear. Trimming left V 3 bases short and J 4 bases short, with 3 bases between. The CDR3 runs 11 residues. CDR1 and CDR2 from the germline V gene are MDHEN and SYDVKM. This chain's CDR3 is CASSLRETQYF. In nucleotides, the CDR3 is TGTGCCAGCAGTTTGCGAGAGACCCAGTACTTC.

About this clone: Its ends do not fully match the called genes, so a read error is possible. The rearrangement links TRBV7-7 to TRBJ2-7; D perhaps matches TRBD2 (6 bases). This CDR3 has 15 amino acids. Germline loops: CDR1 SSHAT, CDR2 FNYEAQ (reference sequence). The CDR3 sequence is CASSLDWGDHYEQYF. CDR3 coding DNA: TGTGCTAGCAGCTTAGACTGGGGGGATCACTACGAGCAGTACTTC.

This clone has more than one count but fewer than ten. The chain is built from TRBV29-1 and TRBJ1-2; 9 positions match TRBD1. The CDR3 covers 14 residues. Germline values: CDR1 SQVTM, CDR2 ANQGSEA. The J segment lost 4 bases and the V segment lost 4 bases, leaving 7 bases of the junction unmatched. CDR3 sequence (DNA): TGCAGCGTTGGTCCGGACAGGGGAGGCTATGGCTACACCTTC. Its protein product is CSVGPDRGGYGYTF.

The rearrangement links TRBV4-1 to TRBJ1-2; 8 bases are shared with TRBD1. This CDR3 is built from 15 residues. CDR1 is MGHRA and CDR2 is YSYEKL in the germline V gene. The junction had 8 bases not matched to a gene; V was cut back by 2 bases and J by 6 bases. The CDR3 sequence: CASSQRTGSVNGYTF. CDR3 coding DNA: TGCGCCAGCAGCCAACGGACAGGGTCAGTTAATGGCTACACCTTC.

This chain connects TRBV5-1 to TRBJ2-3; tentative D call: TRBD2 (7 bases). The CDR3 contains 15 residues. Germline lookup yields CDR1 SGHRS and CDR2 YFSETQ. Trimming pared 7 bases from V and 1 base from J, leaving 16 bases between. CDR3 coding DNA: TGCGCCAGCCGGGGGGCAGTTTCGCGCACAGATACGCAGTATTTT. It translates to CASRGAVSRTDTQYF.

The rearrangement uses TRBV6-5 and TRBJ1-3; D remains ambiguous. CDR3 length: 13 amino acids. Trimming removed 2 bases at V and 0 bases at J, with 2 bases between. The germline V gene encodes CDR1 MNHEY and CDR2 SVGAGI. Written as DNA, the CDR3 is TGTGCCAGCAGTTACAGCTCTGGAAACACCATATATTTT. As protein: CASSYSSGNTIYF.

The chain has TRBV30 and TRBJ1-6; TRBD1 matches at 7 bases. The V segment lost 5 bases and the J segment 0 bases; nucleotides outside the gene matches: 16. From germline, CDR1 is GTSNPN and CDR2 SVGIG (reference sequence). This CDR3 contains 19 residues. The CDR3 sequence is CAWRDSIFGIGSYNSPLHF. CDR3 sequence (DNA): TGTGCCTGGCGGGACAGCATTTTTGGCATCGGCTCCTATAATTCACCCCTCCACTTT.

The DNA for the CDR3 is TGTGCCAGCAGTCGACCGGACAGCGAGACCCAGTACTTC. Translated, it gives CASSRPDSETQYF. The chain carries TRBV5-4 and TRBJ2-5; tentative D call: TRBD1 (6 bases). CDR1 and CDR2 from the germline V gene are SGHNT and YYREEE (reference sequence). V was cut by 5 bases and J by 5 bases, with 13 bases left in between. The CDR3 contains 13 residues. The full variable domain, completed using reference TRBV5-4 and TRBJ2-5, is ETGVTQSPTHLIKTRGQQVTLRCSSQSGHNTVSWYQQALGQGPQFIFQYYREEENGRGNFPPRFSGLQFPNYSSELNVNALELDDSALYLCASSRPDSETQYFGPGTRLLVL.

The CDR3 DNA reads TGTGCCTGGAGGGACGGACAGCTGAACACTGAAGCTTTCTTT. Encoded protein: CAWRDGQLNTEAFF. This rearrangement joins TRBV30 to TRBJ1-1; perhaps TRBD1 as D (6 bases). Trimming stripped 3 bases from V and 0 bases from J, with 11 bases between. CDR3 size: 14 residues. Germline assignment: CDR1 GTSNPN and CDR2 SVGIG (reference sequence). Supplemented by reference TRBV30 and TRBJ1-1, the full variable domain reads SQTIHQWPATLVQPVGSPLSLECTVEGTSNPNLYWYRQAAGRGLQLLFYSVGIGQISSEVPQNLSASRPQDRQFILSSKKLLLSDSGFYLCAWRDGQLNTEAFFGQGTRLTVV.

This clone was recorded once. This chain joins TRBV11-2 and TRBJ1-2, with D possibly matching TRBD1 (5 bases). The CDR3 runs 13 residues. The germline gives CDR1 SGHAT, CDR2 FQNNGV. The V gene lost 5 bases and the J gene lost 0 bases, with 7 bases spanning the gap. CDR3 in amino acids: CASSGTSNYGYTF. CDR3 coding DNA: TGTGCCAGCAGCGGGACCTCTAACTATGGCTACACCTTC. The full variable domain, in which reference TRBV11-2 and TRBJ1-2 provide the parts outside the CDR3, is EAGVAQSPRYKIIEKRQSVAFWCNPISGHATLYWYQQILGQGPKLLIQFQNNGVVDDSQLPKDRFSAERLKGVDSTLKIQPAKLEDSAVYLCASSGTSNYGYTFGSGTRLTVV.

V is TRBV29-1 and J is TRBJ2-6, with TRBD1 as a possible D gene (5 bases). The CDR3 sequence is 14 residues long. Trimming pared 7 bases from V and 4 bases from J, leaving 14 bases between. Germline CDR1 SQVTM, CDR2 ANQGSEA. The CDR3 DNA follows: TGCAGCGCCGCAGGGTCCGCCGGGGCCAACGTCCTGACTTTC. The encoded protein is CSAAGSAGANVLTF.

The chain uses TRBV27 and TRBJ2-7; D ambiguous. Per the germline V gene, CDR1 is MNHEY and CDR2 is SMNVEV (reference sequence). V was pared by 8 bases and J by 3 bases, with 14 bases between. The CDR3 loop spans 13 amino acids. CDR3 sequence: CASPRLARYEQYF. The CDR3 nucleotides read TGTGCCAGCCCCCGTCTCGCCCGCTACGAGCAGTACTTC.

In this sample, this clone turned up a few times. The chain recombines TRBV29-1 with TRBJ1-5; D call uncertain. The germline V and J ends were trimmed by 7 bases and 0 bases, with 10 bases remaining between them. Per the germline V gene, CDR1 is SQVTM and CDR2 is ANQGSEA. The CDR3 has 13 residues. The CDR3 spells CSALATSNQPQHF. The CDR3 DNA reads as TGCAGCGCCCTTGCCACTAGCAATCAGCCCCAGCATTTT.

The CDR3: CSVRIFGTVYEQYF. The CDR3 nucleotides are TGCAGCGTTCGAATTTTTGGGACTGTTTACGAGCAGTACTTC. The chain recombines TRBV29-1 with TRBJ2-7; TRBD2 might be the D (6 bases). V shed 5 bases and J shed 4 bases, with 18 bases lying between them. Per germline, CDR1 SQVTM and CDR2 ANQGSEA. The CDR3 consists of 14 residues.

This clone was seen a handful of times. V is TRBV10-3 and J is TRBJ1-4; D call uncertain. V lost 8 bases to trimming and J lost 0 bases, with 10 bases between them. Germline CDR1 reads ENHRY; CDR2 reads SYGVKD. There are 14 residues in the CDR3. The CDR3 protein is CAIGQQSTNEKLFF. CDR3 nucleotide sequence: TGTGCCATCGGCCAACAGTCAACTAATGAAAAACTGTTTTTT.

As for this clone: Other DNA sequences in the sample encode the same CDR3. Here the CDR3 DNA reads TGTGCCAGCAGTGACCTGGGCACCTATGGCTACACCTTC. Protein sequence: CASSDLGTYGYTF. The V call is TRBV2, the J call TRBJ1-2; D is unresolved. Between the trimmed V and J ends, which lost 3 bases and 4 bases, there was a span of 9 bases. Germline V gene data show CDR1 as SNHLY and CDR2 as FYNNEI. CDR3 length: 13 residues.

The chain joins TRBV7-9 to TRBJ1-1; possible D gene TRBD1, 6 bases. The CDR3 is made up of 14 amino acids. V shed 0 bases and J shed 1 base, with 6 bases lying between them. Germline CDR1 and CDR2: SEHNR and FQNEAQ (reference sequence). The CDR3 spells CASSLADRNTEAFF. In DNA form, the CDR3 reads TGTGCCAGCAGCTTAGCGGACAGGAACACTGAAGCTTTCTTT.

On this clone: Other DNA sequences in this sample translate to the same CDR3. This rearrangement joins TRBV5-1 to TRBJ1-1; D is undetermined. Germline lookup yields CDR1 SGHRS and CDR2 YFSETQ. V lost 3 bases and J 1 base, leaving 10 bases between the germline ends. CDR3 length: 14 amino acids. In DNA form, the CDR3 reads TGCGCCAGCAGCTCGCAAGGTGGGAACACTGAAGCTTTCTTT. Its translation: CASSSQGGNTEAFF.

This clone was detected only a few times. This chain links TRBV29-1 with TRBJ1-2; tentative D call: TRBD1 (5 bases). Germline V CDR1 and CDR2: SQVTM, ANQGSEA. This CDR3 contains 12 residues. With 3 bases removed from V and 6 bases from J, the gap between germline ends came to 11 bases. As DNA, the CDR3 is TGCAGCGTTGAGACGCCAGGGCATGGCTACACCTTC. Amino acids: CSVETPGHGYTF. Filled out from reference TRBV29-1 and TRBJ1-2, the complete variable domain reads SAVISQKPSRDICQRGTSLTIQCQVDSQVTMMFWYRQQPGQSLTLIATANQGSEATYESGFVIDKFPISRPNLTFSTLTVSNMSPEDSSIYLCSVETPGHGYTFGSGTRLTVV.

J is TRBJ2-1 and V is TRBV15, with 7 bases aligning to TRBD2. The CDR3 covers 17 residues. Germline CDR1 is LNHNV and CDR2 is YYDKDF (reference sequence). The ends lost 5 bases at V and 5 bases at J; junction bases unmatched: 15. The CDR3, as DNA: TGTGCCACCAGCGGGGGGGACGCGCCGCCTCTGGACAATGAGCAGTTCTTC. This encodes CATSGGDAPPLDNEQFF.

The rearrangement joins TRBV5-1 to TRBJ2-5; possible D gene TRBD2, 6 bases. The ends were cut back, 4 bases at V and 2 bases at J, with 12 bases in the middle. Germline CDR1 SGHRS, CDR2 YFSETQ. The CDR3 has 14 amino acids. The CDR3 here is CASSRGGTQETQYF. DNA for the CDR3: TGCGCCAGCAGCCGAGGCGGGACGCAAGAGACCCAGTACTTC.

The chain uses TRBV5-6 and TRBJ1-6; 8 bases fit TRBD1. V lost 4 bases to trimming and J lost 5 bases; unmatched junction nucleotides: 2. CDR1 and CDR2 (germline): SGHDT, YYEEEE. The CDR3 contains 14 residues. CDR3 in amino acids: CASSPGQDNSPLHF. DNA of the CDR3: TGTGCCAGCAGCCCGGGACAGGATAATTCACCCCTCCACTTT.

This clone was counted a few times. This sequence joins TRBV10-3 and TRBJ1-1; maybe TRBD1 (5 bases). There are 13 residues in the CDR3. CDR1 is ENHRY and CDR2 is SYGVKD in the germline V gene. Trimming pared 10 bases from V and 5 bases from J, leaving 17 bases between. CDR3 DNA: TGTGCCAGCACCTACGGGGGAGGTACTGAAGCTTTCTTT. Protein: CASTYGGGTEAFF.

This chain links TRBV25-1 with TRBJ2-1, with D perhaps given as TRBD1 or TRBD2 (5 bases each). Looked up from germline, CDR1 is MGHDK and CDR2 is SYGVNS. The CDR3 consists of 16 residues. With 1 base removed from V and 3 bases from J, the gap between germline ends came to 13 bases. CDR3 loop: CASSEWGKRGYNEQFF. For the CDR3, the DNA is TGTGCCAGCAGTGAATGGGGGAAACGCGGCTACAATGAGCAGTTCTTC.

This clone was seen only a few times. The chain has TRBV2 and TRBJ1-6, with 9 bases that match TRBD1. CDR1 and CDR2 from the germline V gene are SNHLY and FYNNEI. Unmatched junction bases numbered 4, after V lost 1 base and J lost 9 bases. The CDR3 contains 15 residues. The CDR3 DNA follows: TGTGCCAGCAGTGAAGGAACAGGGGGCACTTCACCCCTCCACTTT. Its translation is CASSEGTGGTSPLHF.

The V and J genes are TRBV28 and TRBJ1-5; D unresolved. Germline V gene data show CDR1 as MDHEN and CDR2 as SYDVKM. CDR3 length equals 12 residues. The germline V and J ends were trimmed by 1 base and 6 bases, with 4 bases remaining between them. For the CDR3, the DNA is TGTGCCAGCAGTTTATTGGGTCAGCCCCAGCATTTT. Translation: CASSLLGQPQHF.

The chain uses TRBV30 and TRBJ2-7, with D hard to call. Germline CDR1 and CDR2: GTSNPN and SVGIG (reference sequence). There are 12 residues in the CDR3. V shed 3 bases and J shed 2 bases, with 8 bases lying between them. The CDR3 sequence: CAWSVGAYEQYF. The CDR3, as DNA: TGTGCCTGGAGCGTTGGGGCCTACGAGCAGTACTTC. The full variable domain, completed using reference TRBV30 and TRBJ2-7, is SQTIHQWPATLVQPVGSPLSLECTVEGTSNPNLYWYRQAAGRGLQLLFYSVGIGQISSEVPQNLSASRPQDRQFILSSKKLLLSDSGFYLCAWSVGAYEQYFGPGTRLTVT.

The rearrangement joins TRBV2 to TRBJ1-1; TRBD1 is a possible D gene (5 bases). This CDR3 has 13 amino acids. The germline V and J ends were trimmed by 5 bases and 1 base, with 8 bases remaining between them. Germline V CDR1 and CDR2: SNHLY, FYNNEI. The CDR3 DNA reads TGTGCCAGCAGTACCGGACAGAACACTGAAGCTTTCTTT. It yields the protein CASSTGQNTEAFF.